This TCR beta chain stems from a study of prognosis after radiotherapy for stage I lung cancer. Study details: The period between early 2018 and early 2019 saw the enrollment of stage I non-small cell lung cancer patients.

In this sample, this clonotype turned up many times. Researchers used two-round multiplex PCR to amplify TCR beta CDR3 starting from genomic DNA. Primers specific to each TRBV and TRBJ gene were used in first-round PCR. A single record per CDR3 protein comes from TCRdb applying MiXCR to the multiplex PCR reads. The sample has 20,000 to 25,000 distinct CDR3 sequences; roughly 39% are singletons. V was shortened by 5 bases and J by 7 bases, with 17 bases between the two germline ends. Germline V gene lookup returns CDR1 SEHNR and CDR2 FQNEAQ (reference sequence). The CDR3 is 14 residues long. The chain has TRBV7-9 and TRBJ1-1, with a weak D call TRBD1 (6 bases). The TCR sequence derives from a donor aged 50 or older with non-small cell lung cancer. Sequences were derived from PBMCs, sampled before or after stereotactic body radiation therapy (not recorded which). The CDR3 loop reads CASSPGWGPLEAFF. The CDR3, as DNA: TGTGCCAGCAGCCCGGGGTGGGGGCCACTTGAAGCTTTCTTT.